Included here is one TCR beta chain sequence, with context. Measured with immunoSEQ multiplex PCR; TCRdb has only the in-frame clones, and not every one. The sample contains about 130,000 clones, around 90% of which appear only once. V lost 3 bases and J lost 2; bases outside the gene matches: 10. Germline V CDR1 and CDR2: SGDLS, YYNGEE. This CDR3 has 17 amino acids. This entry is derived from a study of control samples from healthy donors and cancer patients. The sample taken for sequencing was blood. This sequence was found in a middle-aged man in good health. The chain joins TRBV9 to TRBJ2-7; 11 positions agree with TRBD2. Here the CDR3 DNA reads TGTGCCAGCAGCGACCCGGTGATAGCGGGGGGGCCCTACGAGCAGTACTTC. Encoded protein: CASSDPVIAGGPYEQYF.